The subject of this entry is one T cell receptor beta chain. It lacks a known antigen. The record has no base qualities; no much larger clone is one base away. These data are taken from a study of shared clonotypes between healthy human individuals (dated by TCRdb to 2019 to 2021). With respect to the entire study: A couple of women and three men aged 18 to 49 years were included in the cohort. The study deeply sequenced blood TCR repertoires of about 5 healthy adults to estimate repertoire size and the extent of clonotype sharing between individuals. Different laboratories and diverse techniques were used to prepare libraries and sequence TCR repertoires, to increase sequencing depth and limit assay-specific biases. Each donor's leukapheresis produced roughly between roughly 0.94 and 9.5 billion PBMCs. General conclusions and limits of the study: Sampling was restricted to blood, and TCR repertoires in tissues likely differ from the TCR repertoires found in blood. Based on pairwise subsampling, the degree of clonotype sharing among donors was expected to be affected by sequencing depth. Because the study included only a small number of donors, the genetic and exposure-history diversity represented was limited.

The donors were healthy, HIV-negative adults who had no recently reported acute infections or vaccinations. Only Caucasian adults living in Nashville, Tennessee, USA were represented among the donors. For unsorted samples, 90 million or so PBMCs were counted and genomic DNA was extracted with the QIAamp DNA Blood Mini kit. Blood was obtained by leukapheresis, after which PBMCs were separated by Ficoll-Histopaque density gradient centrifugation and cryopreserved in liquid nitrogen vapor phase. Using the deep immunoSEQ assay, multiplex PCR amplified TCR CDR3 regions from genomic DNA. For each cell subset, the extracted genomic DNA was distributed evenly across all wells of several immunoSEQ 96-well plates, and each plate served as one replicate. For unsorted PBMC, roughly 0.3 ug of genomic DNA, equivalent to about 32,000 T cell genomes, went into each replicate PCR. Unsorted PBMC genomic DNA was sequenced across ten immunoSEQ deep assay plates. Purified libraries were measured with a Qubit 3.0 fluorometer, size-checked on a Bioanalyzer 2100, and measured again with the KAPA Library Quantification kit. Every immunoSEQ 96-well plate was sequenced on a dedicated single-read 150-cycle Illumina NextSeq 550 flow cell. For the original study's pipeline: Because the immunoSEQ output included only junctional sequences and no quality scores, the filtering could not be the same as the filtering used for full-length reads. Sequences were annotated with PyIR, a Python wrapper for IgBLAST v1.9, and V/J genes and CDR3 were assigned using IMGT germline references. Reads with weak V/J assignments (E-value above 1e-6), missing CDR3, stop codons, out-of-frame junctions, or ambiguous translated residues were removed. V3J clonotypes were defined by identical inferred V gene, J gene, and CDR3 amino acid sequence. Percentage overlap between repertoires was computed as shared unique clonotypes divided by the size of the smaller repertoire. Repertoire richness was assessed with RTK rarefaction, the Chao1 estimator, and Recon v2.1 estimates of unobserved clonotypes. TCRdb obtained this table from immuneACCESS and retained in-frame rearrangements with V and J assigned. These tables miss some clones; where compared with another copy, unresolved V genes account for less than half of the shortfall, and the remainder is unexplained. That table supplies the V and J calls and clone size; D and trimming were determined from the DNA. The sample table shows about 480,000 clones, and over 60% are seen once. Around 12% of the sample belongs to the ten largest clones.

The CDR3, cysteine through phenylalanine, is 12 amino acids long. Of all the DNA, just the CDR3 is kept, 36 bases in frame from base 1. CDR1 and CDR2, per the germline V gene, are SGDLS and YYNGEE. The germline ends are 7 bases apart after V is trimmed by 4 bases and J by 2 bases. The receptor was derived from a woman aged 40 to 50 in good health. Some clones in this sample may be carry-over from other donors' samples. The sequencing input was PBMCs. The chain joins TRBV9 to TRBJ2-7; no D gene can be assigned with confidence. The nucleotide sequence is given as TGTGCCAGCAGCAAGGACCCCTACGAGCAGTACTTC. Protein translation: CASSKDPYEQYF. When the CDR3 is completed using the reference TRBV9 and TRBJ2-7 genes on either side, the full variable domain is DSGVTQTPKHLITATGQRVTLRCSPRSGDLSVYWYQQSLDQGLQFLIQYYNGEERAKGNILERFSAQQFPDLHSELNLSSLELGDSALYFCASSKDPYEQYFGPGTRLTVT.